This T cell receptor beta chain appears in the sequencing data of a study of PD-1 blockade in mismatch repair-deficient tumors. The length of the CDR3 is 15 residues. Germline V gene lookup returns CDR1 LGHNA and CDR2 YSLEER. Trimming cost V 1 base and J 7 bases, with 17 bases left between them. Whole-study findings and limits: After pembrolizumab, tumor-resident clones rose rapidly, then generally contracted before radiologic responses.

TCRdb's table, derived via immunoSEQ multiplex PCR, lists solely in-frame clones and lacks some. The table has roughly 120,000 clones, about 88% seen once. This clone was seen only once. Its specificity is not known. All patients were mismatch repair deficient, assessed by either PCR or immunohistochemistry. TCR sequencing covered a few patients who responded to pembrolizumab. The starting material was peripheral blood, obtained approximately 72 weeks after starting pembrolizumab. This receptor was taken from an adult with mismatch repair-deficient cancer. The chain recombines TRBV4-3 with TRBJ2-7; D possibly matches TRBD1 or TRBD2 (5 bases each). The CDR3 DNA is TGCGCCAGCAGCCAAGGCCCGGGGCAAGACGGTGAGCAGTACTTC. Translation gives CASSQGPGQDGEQYF.